The 21 T cell receptor beta chains given below trace back to one sample, sequenced in a study of blood T cells in healthy people across ages. Primers used in a second PCR of roughly 7 to 11 cycles were a sample-barcoded 5' primer and a J-beta primer mix. TCRdb reprocessed the 5' RACE reads via MiXCR and lists one record per CDR3 protein. Of roughly 800,000 distinct CDR3 sequences listed, about three fifths are singletons. Sequencing input: blood. The origin of the receptors is a man aged 25 to 45 in good health.

J is TRBJ2-5 and V is TRBV20-1; 13 nucleotides match TRBD2. Trimming removed 6 bases from V and 5 bases from J; junction bases left unmatched: 12. The length of the CDR3 is 16 residues. Germline V lookup: CDR1 DFQATT, CDR2 SNEGSKA (reference sequence). The CDR3 loop reads CSAAPWTSGGRETQYF. CDR3 DNA: TGCAGTGCGGCCCCTTGGACTAGCGGGGGACGGGAGACCCAGTACTTC.

The chain employs TRBV6-6 and TRBJ2-1; 7 bases agree with TRBD1. Germline CDR1 and CDR2: MNHNY and SVGAGI (reference sequence). Trimming cost V 5 bases and J 3 bases; bases outside gene matches: 4. This CDR3 region has 14 residues. The CDR3 DNA reads TGTGCCAGCAGTGACAGGGTGGTCTACAATGAGCAGTTCTTC. It is translated as CASSDRVVYNEQFF.

The CDR3 DNA is TGCAGCGTACCTTCAGGAGGTAGAGATACGCAGTATTTT. Translation gives CSVPSGGRDTQYF. This chain joins TRBV29-1 and TRBJ2-3; maybe TRBD2 (5 bases). The CDR3 sequence is 13 residues long. The V and J ends lost 6 bases and 5 bases respectively, with 15 bases between them. Germline CDR1 is SQVTM and CDR2 is ANQGSEA.

The chain has TRBV4-3 and TRBJ1-4; D gene uncertain. The germline V and J ends were trimmed by 2 bases and 8 bases, with 15 bases remaining between them. Germline loops: CDR1 LGHNA, CDR2 YSLEER. This CDR3 spans 15 amino acids. CDR3 DNA: TGCGCCAGCAGCCAACAACGGGCGTTTCAAGAAAAACTGTTTTTT. This encodes CASSQQRAFQEKLFF.

The gene calls are TRBV7-2 and TRBJ2-7; D might be TRBD1 or TRBD2, each matching 5 bases. This CDR3 contains 16 residues. Germline V CDR1 and CDR2: SGHTA, FQGNSA. Trimming removed 5 bases from V and 0 bases from J, with 17 bases in between. The CDR3 DNA reads TGTGCCAGCAGCAACGTCTGGGACGCCAGCTCCTACGAGCAGTACTTC. Translated: CASSNVWDASSYEQYF.

This chain joins TRBV20-1 and TRBJ2-5, with D perhaps matching TRBD2 (5 bases). The assigned J gene may be wrong: the sequence end matches TRBJ2-7 better. The germline CDR1 and CDR2 sequences are DFQATT and SNEGSKA (reference sequence). The CDR3 totals 13 residues. CDR3 sequence: CSASGLVAGEQYF. CDR3 nucleotides: TGCAGTGCCAGCGGACTCGTCGCAGGCGAGCAGTACTTC.

The genes are TRBV5-8 and TRBJ1-1, with a weak D call TRBD1 (5 bases). Trimming cost V 3 bases and J 7 bases, with 13 bases left between them. CDR1 and CDR2 (germline): SGHTS, YDEGEE. The CDR3 has 13 amino acids. The CDR3 loop reads CASSSNQGLEAFF. DNA of the CDR3: TGTGCCAGCAGCTCAAATCAGGGTCTTGAAGCTTTCTTT.

In this sample, this clonotype turned up a few times. The V gene is TRBV7-9, the J gene TRBJ2-3, with D unclear. The germline V and J ends were trimmed by 1 base and 6 bases, with 8 bases remaining between them. Germline V gene lookup returns CDR1 SEHNR and CDR2 FQNEAQ (reference sequence). CDR3 size: 13 residues. The DNA of the CDR3 is TGTGCCAGCAGCTTAGATGCCTTTGATACGCAGTATTTT. This codes for CASSLDAFDTQYF.

In this sample, this clonotype turned up a few times. The V gene is TRBV12-3 or TRBV12-4, the J gene TRBJ2-7, with D possibly being TRBD1 (6 bases). V shed 2 bases and J shed 4 bases, with 12 bases lying between them. This CDR3 has 14 amino acids. Here the CDR3 DNA reads TGTGCCAGCAGTTTATGGGACATCAGTTACGAGCAGTACTTC. As protein: CASSLWDISYEQYF.

The chain is built from TRBV20-1 and TRBJ1-2; D may be TRBD1 (5 bases). V lost 5 bases to trimming and J lost 1 base, with 14 bases between them. The CDR3 loop spans 14 amino acids. Germline values: CDR1 DFQATT, CDR2 SNEGSKA (reference sequence). The CDR3 DNA reads as TGCAGTGCTCCGAGACAGCAGGATAACTATGGCTACACCTTC. Encoded protein: CSAPRQQDNYGYTF.

CDR3 amino acids: CASSPGLESYNEQFF. Written as DNA, the CDR3 is TGCGCCAGCAGCCCCGGACTAGAGTCCTACAATGAGCAGTTCTTC. The rearrangement links TRBV5-1 to TRBJ2-1; 7 bases are a match to TRBD2. The CDR3 runs 15 residues. Germline V gene lookup returns CDR1 SGHRS and CDR2 YFSETQ. Trimming removed 4 bases from V and 1 base from J; junction bases left unmatched: 5.

This chain uses TRBV10-3 with TRBJ2-4, with a tentative D call TRBD2 (7 bases). V was trimmed by 0 bases and J by 7 bases, leaving 13 bases between them. The CDR3 totals 15 residues. The germline CDR1 and CDR2 sequences are ENHRY and SYGVKD. The CDR3 sequence is CAISESGGRGNIQYF. The CDR3, as DNA: TGTGCCATCAGTGAGTCGGGGGGGCGAGGGAACATTCAGTACTTC.

This sequence joins TRBV5-6 and TRBJ2-4, with D tentatively TRBD1 (6 bases). V gave up 10 bases and J gave up 0 bases, with 26 bases separating them. This CDR3 is built from 18 residues. CDR1 and CDR2 (germline): SGHDT, YYEEEE. The CDR3 DNA reads as TGTGCCGGAAGCCCTGATCTGAGGGGGTCGCAAGCCAAAAACATTCAGTACTTC. As protein: CAGSPDLRGSQAKNIQYF.

This clonotype was detected once. The chain links TRBV5-1 to TRBJ1-5, with D uncertain. The CDR3 is 13 residues long. CDR1 is SGHRS, CDR2 YFSETQ, per germline. V lost 3 bases to trimming and J lost 7 bases, with 11 bases between them. Written as DNA, the CDR3 is TGCGCCAGCAGCTGGGAGGGTCTACAGCCCCAGCATTTT. This encodes CASSWEGLQPQHF. Using reference TRBV5-1 and TRBJ1-5 for the parts outside the CDR3, the full variable domain is KAGVTQTPRYLIKTRGQQVTLSCSPISGHRSVSWYQQTPGQGLQFLFEYFSETQRNKGNFPGRFSGRQFSNSRSEMNVSTLELGDSALYLCASSWEGLQPQHFGDGTRLSIL.

As DNA, the CDR3 is TGTGCCAGCAGTTTGTCTCCCACAGGGAGGACTGAAGCTTTCTTT. Its protein product is CASSLSPTGRTEAFF. The chain recombines TRBV28 with TRBJ1-1; TRBD1 is a possible D gene (6 bases). V was cut by 3 bases and J by 5 bases, with 16 bases left in between. This CDR3 is built from 15 residues. CDR1 and CDR2 (germline): MDHEN, SYDVKM.

This clonotype was seen more than once but under ten times. The chain combines TRBV25-1 with TRBJ2-7; D possibly matches TRBD1 or TRBD2 (6 bases each). Between the trimmed V and J ends, which lost 2 bases and 1 base, there was a span of 18 bases. Germline-derived CDR1 and CDR2 are MGHDK and SYGVNS. The CDR3 is 17 amino acids. The CDR3 spells CASSEGLIPDRSYEQYF. CDR3 DNA: TGTGCCAGCAGTGAAGGACTAATACCGGACAGATCCTACGAGCAGTACTTC.

The V gene is TRBV7-2, the J gene TRBJ2-7; TRBD2 matches at 10 bases. Germline CDR1 and CDR2: SGHTA and FQGNSA. This CDR3 region has 14 residues. V lost 5 bases to trimming and J lost 5 bases; unmatched junction nucleotides: 6. CDR3 sequence reads: CASSLSGGANEQYF. Written as DNA, the CDR3 is TGTGCCAGCAGCCTAAGCGGGGGGGCCAACGAGCAGTACTTC.

The rearrangement uses TRBV9 and TRBJ1-1; D is perhaps TRBD1 (6 bases). The V end lost 0 bases, the J end lost 9 bases, and 9 bases lay between the germline ends. The CDR3 loop spans 12 amino acids. Germline CDR1 and CDR2: SGDLS and YYNGEE. The chain's CDR3 is CASSVAQGQAFF. For the CDR3, the DNA is TGTGCCAGCAGCGTAGCTCAGGGGCAAGCTTTCTTT. Using reference TRBV9 and TRBJ1-1 for the parts outside the CDR3, the full variable domain is DSGVTQTPKHLITATGQRVTLRCSPRSGDLSVYWYQQSLDQGLQFLIQYYNGEERAKGNILERFSAQQFPDLHSELNLSSLELGDSALYFCASSVAQGQAFFGQGTRLTVV.

The rearrangement uses TRBV6-1 and TRBJ1-5, with D possibly matching TRBD1 (5 bases). The CDR3 has 15 amino acids. Deletions cut 4 bases from V and 4 bases from J, with 14 bases between. Germline-derived CDR1 and CDR2 are MNHNS and SASEGT. The CDR3 bases are TGTGCCAGCAGTGCAGGGCCCCGAAGTAATCAGCCCCAGCATTTT. Translated, it gives CASSAGPRSNQPQHF.

At least ten counts were recorded for this clonotype. The J gene is TRBJ2-1, the V gene TRBV12-3 or TRBV12-4; perhaps D is TRBD1 or TRBD2 (5 bases each). Trimming cost V 6 bases and J 10 bases, with 19 bases left between them. The CDR3 is 14 residues long. The CDR3 spells CASRPGLAPGEQFF. CDR3 coding DNA: TGTGCCAGCAGACCGGGGCTAGCCCCTGGCGAGCAGTTCTTC.

This clonotype has more than one count but fewer than ten. The chain employs TRBV11-2 and TRBJ2-7, with TRBD1 as a possible D gene (5 bases). Germline CDR1 SGHAT, CDR2 FQNNGV. The CDR3 contains 12 residues. The V end lost 7 bases, the J end lost 7 bases, and 14 bases lay between the germline ends. CDR3: CASTQAGREQYF. CDR3 sequence (DNA): TGTGCCAGCACGCAAGCAGGGCGGGAGCAGTACTTC.